These 25 T cell receptor beta chains came from one sample sequenced in a study of graft-versus-host responses after intestinal transplantation. Only in-frame clones appear in the TCRdb table, and some are missing; sequencing was by immunoSEQ multiplex PCR. The sample lists 25,000 to 35,000 clones, 70% to 90% occurring once. This specimen consisted of PBMCs, obtained about 450 days after intestinal transplantation. These TCRs come from a human patient who received an intestinal transplant, so some T cells may come from the graft donor.

The chain links TRBV2 to TRBJ2-5; D is unclear. Per germline, CDR1 SNHLY and CDR2 FYNNEI. The CDR3 contains 14 residues. The V end lost 1 base, the J end lost 0 bases, and 6 bases lay between the germline ends. The CDR3 protein is CASSEGQNQETQYF. DNA for the CDR3: TGTGCCAGCAGTGAAGGTCAGAACCAAGAGACCCAGTACTTC.

Notes on this clone: Other nucleotide sequences in the sample specify the same CDR3. The J gene is TRBJ2-1, the V gene TRBV7-2; 13 bases line up with TRBD2. The CDR3 is 18 residues long. Germline CDR1 SGHTA, CDR2 FQGNSA. J was trimmed by 2 bases and V by 4 bases; bases with no gene match: 8. The CDR3 DNA reads as TGTGCCAGCAGCTCCCAACGGACTAGCGGGGGACCCTACAATGAGCAGTTCTTC. It codes for CASSSQRTSGGPYNEQFF.

This chain connects TRBV9 to TRBJ1-4; the D is unclear. The CDR3 contains 20 residues. Germline-derived CDR1 and CDR2 are SGDLS and YYNGEE. The germline V and J ends were trimmed by 3 bases and 8 bases, with 32 bases remaining between them. DNA for the CDR3: TGTGCCAGCAGCGCCCCAAGATCCGGGAGACACTTAGGCGTAGGAGAAAAACTGTTTTTT. It codes for CASSAPRSGRHLGVGEKLFF.

About this clone: This CDR3 is also generated by other DNA sequences in the sample. The chain carries TRBV11-2 and TRBJ1-1; D gene ambiguous. CDR1 and CDR2 (germline): SGHAT, FQNNGV. The CDR3 has 17 residues. The V and J ends lost 5 bases and 1 base respectively, with 20 bases between them. The CDR3 reads CASSPDPVQWGNTEAFF. The CDR3 DNA sequence: TGTGCCAGCAGCCCCGACCCTGTACAATGGGGGAACACTGAAGCTTTCTTT.

This clone has only one observation. The CDR3 here is CASSPGTTFGELFF. The DNA for the CDR3 is TGTGCCAGCAGCCCCGGGACTACTTTCGGGGAGCTGTTTTTT. The V gene is TRBV6-5, the J gene TRBJ2-2; 7 nucleotides align to TRBD2. The CDR3 extends over 14 amino acids. V dropped 6 bases and J dropped 7; count of bases not matched to a gene: 8. Germline loops: CDR1 MNHEY, CDR2 SVGAGI.

The chain links TRBV6-5 to TRBJ2-3; the D gene is possibly TRBD2 (5 bases). Looked up from germline, CDR1 is MNHEY and CDR2 is SVGAGI. This CDR3 is built from 15 residues. Trimming shortened V by 4 bases and J by 6 bases, and 17 bases separated the two germline ends. The CDR3 loop is CASSSQRTPRDTQYF. The DNA of the CDR3 is TGTGCCAGCAGTTCGCAAAGGACTCCCCGTGATACGCAGTATTTT.

This chain joins TRBV7-6 and TRBJ2-3; D tentatively fits TRBD1 or TRBD2 (5 bases each). Germline V gives CDR1 SGHVS, CDR2 FNYEAQ. Trimming took off 4 bases at V and 4 bases at J, with 15 bases between the two ends. CDR3 size: 15 residues. CDR3 coding DNA: TGTGCCAGCAGCTCTCTTGGGGGTTTTGCAGATACGCAGTATTTT. Translating gives CASSSLGGFADTQYF.

The chain is built from TRBV4-3 and TRBJ1-2, with D hard to call. The germline CDR1 and CDR2 sequences are LGHNA and YSLEER. The CDR3 length is 15 residues. V was trimmed by 0 bases and J by 0 bases, leaving 8 bases between them. CDR3 sequence: CASSQDKGPNYGYTF. The CDR3 DNA follows: TGCGCCAGCAGCCAAGATAAGGGTCCTAACTATGGCTACACCTTC.

V gene TRBV7-2 combines with J gene TRBJ1-6; D is uncertain. The CDR3 spans 15 residues. V shed 3 bases and J shed 6 bases, with 12 bases lying between them. Germline CDR1 SGHTA, CDR2 FQGNSA. CDR3 region: CASSLNSPSNSPLHF. The CDR3 DNA sequence: TGTGCCAGCAGCTTGAACAGCCCAAGTAATTCACCCCTCCACTTT. The full variable domain, completed using reference TRBV7-2 and TRBJ1-6, is GAGVSQSPSNKVTEKGKDVELRCDPISGHTALYWYRQSLGQGLEFLIYFQGNSAPDKSGLPSDRFSAERTGGSVSTLTIQRTQQEDSAVYLCASSLNSPSNSPLHFGNGTRLTVT.

The rearrangement links TRBV28 to TRBJ2-1; TRBD1 is a possible D gene (5 bases). CDR3 length equals 16 residues. The V and J ends lost 5 bases and 0 bases respectively, with 14 bases between them. The germline CDR1 and CDR2 sequences are MDHEN and SYDVKM. The CDR3: CASSIHDRFSYNEQFF. In nucleotides, the CDR3 is TGTGCCAGCAGTATCCATGACAGATTCTCCTACAATGAGCAGTTCTTC.

This clone was seen a few times. The chain recombines TRBV28 with TRBJ2-2, with D maybe TRBD1 (6 bases). This CDR3 region has 16 residues. The V and J ends lost 3 bases and 3 bases respectively, with 14 bases between them. CDR1 MDHEN and CDR2 SYDVKM come from the germline V gene. This chain's CDR3 is CASSFLGAGDTGELFF. The CDR3 coding sequence is TGTGCCAGCAGTTTTCTAGGTGCAGGGGACACCGGGGAGCTGTTTTTT.

V and J are TRBV5-1 and TRBJ1-6; D is perhaps TRBD1 (5 bases). CDR1 SGHRS and CDR2 YFSETQ come from the germline V gene. The CDR3 is made up of 19 amino acids. Trimming left V 0 bases short and J 4 bases short, with 20 bases between. DNA of the CDR3: TGCGCCAGCAGCTTGGATTGGCGGCAGGGAGAAGGGTATAATTCACCCCTCCACTTT. Its protein is CASSLDWRQGEGYNSPLHF. Based on the CDR3 plus reference TRBV5-1 and TRBJ1-6, the full variable domain is KAGVTQTPRYLIKTRGQQVTLSCSPISGHRSVSWYQQTPGQGLQFLFEYFSETQRNKGNFPGRFSGRQFSNSRSEMNVSTLELGDSALYLCASSLDWRQGEGYNSPLHFGNGTRLTVT.

The chain is built from TRBV30 and TRBJ2-2, with a tentative D call TRBD1 (6 bases). In germline, CDR1 is GTSNPN, CDR2 SVGIG (reference sequence). V gave up 4 bases and J gave up 3 bases, with 9 bases separating them. This CDR3 comprises 13 residues. The CDR3 coding sequence is TGTGCCTGGAACAGGGTGGACACCGGGGAGCTGTTTTTT. Its protein product is CAWNRVDTGELFF.

This chain links TRBV13 with TRBJ2-2; TRBD2 matches 8 bases. From germline, CDR1 is PRHDT and CDR2 FYEKMQ (reference sequence). This CDR3 region has 17 residues. The trim removed 5 bases at V and 5 bases at J, leaving 13 bases unmatched. The CDR3 protein is CASSPGSGGPWTGELFF. The DNA for the CDR3 is TGTGCCAGCAGCCCAGGATCGGGGGGGCCTTGGACCGGGGAGCTGTTTTTT.

The DNA for the CDR3 is TGCGCCAGCAGCTTGGAGGGGACGGGCAATCAGCCCCAGCATTTT. It encodes CASSLEGTGNQPQHF. The chain has TRBV5-1 and TRBJ1-5, with D perhaps matching TRBD1 (5 bases). CDR3 length equals 15 residues. Between the trimmed V and J ends, which lost 0 bases and 2 bases, there was a span of 9 bases. CDR1 SGHRS and CDR2 YFSETQ come from the germline V gene. Based on the CDR3 plus reference TRBV5-1 and TRBJ1-5, the full variable domain is KAGVTQTPRYLIKTRGQQVTLSCSPISGHRSVSWYQQTPGQGLQFLFEYFSETQRNKGNFPGRFSGRQFSNSRSEMNVSTLELGDSALYLCASSLEGTGNQPQHFGDGTRLSIL.

This chain joins TRBV5-1 and TRBJ2-3; 7 positions match TRBD2. CDR1 SGHRS and CDR2 YFSETQ come from the germline V gene. J was trimmed by 0 bases and V by 1 base; bases with no gene match: 2. CDR3 length: 15 residues. CDR3 residues: CASSLTGGSTDTQYF. The CDR3 DNA reads as TGCGCCAGCAGCTTGACGGGAGGTAGCACAGATACGCAGTATTTT.

The chain employs TRBV7-6 and TRBJ1-1, with 11 bases fitting TRBD1. Germline V gene sequence: CDR1 SGHVS, CDR2 FNYEAQ. The junction had 8 bases not matched to a gene; V was cut back by 4 bases and J by 4 bases. CDR3 size: 16 residues. CDR3 bases: TGTGCCAGCAGCTCAACCTCCGGGACAGGGGGCACTGAAGCTTTCTTT. It specifies CASSSTSGTGGTEAFF.

This chain uses TRBV14 with TRBJ2-1; 7 bases fit TRBD1. The CDR3 has 14 residues. The germline V gene has CDR1 SGHDN and CDR2 FVKESK. The trim removed 4 bases at V and 1 base at J, leaving 1 base unmatched. In nucleotides, the CDR3 is TGTGCCAGCAGCCGGACAGGATCCTACAATGAGCAGTTCTTC. Its protein product is CASSRTGSYNEQFF.

The chain has TRBV5-4 and TRBJ1-2, with D unresolved. There are 15 residues in the CDR3. The V end was cut by 4 bases, the J end by 4 bases, with 17 bases between. In germline, CDR1 is SGHNT, CDR2 YYREEE (reference sequence). In DNA, the CDR3 is TGTGCCAGCAGCCCGGATCGTCGGCGCCCCTATGGCTACACCTTC. The encoded protein is CASSPDRRRPYGYTF.

The chain recombines TRBV20-1 with TRBJ2-1; TRBD2 agrees at 7 bases. V shed 6 bases, J shed 7 bases, and the junction held 3 bases outside the gene matches. Germline V lookup: CDR1 DFQATT, CDR2 SNEGSKA (reference sequence). The CDR3 spans 11 residues. CDR3 coding DNA: TGCAGTGCCTGGACTAGTAATGAGCAGTTCTTC. Residues: CSAWTSNEQFF.

Comment on this clone: At one boundary the junction diverges from the germline segment, which might be a read error. V usage is TRBV28 and J usage is TRBJ2-7; D is uncertain. The CDR3 totals 13 residues. Germline V gene lookup returns CDR1 MDHEN and CDR2 SYDVKM. CDR3 amino acids: CAGSSLSPYEQYF. The CDR3 region has the DNA TGTGCCGGCAGTTCCCTCAGTCCCTACGAGCAGTACTTC.

This clone was found once. The rearrangement links TRBV19 to TRBJ2-7, with D unclear. This CDR3 region has 12 residues. V dropped 5 bases and J dropped 4 bases, with 9 bases sitting between them. Germline lookup yields CDR1 LNHDA and CDR2 SQIVND (reference sequence). The CDR3 DNA sequence: TGTGCCAGTAGTCAATCTCGATACGAGCAGTACTTC. It translates to CASSQSRYEQYF.

The chain carries TRBV5-6 and TRBJ1-5, with TRBD1 matching over 9 bases. This CDR3 has 15 amino acids. The germline CDR1 and CDR2 sequences are SGHDT and YYEEEE. With V trimmed by 1 base and J by 5 bases, 4 bases remained unmatched. The CDR3 is CASSLYGTGYQPQHF. The DNA for the CDR3 is TGTGCCAGCAGCTTGTACGGGACAGGGTATCAGCCCCAGCATTTT.

This rearrangement joins TRBV28 to TRBJ1-4; a weak D match, TRBD1 (6 bases). Trimming left V 0 bases short and J 3 bases short, with 8 bases between. Germline V gene data show CDR1 as MDHEN and CDR2 as SYDVKM. CDR3 length: 15 amino acids. CDR3 amino acids: CASSLWGAANEKLFF. The CDR3 DNA sequence: TGTGCCAGCAGTTTATGGGGGGCGGCTAATGAAAAACTGTTTTTT.

This sequence joins TRBV7-9 and TRBJ1-1; D is possibly TRBD1 (6 bases). The germline V gene encodes CDR1 SEHNR and CDR2 FQNEAQ (reference sequence). The germline V and J ends were trimmed by 2 bases and 1 base, with 8 bases remaining between them. CDR3 length equals 14 residues. The chain's CDR3 is CASSLTGTNTEAFF. The CDR3 DNA follows: TGTGCCAGCAGCTTAACAGGGACGAACACTGAAGCTTTCTTT.